Following are 32 T cell receptor beta chains from one sample sequenced in a study of OX40 agonist ivuxolimab in advanced cancers. Generated by immunoSEQ multiplex PCR, the TCRdb table keeps only in-frame clones and is missing some. This sample carries around 26,000 clones, 65% to 90% of them seen once, and the ten largest clones take about 30%. The sample was CD4+ or CD8+ T cells sorted from blood, taken in a trial of the OX40 agonist ivuxolimab. Source of these receptors: an adult with an advanced solid tumor such as melanoma, head and neck, liver or kidney cancer.

The V gene is TRBV9, the J gene TRBJ2-7; 7 nucleotides line up with TRBD1. The CDR3 consists of 15 residues. Germline loops: CDR1 SGDLS, CDR2 YYNGEE. Unmatched junction bases numbered 6, after V lost 0 bases and J lost 3 bases. The CDR3, as DNA: TGTGCCAGCAGCGTAGATATTGGGGACAGCTACGAGCAGTACTTC. Protein sequence: CASSVDIGDSYEQYF.

The chain employs TRBV9 and TRBJ2-2; D not resolved. Trimming took off 0 bases at V and 3 bases at J, with 9 bases between the two ends. CDR1 SGDLS and CDR2 YYNGEE come from the germline V gene. The CDR3 has 15 residues. CDR3 sequence reads: CASSVGQTYTGELFF. In DNA, the CDR3 is TGTGCCAGCAGCGTAGGTCAGACCTACACCGGGGAGCTGTTTTTT.

The chain carries TRBV9 and TRBJ2-1; weak D call: TRBD1 (6 bases). Deletions cut 3 bases from V and 5 bases from J, with 12 bases between. Germline V gives CDR1 SGDLS, CDR2 YYNGEE. There are 14 residues in the CDR3. The CDR3 here is CASSGTVQHNEQFF. The CDR3 DNA is TGTGCCAGCAGCGGGACAGTTCAGCACAATGAGCAGTTCTTC.

This rearrangement joins TRBV5-4 to TRBJ2-1; possibly TRBD2 for D (7 bases). The CDR3 consists of 16 residues. CDR1 is SGHNT and CDR2 is YYREEE in the germline V gene (reference sequence). The ends were cut back, 4 bases at V and 7 bases at J, with 21 bases in the middle. CDR3 bases: TGTGCCAGCAGCCCTTGGAGGGGGGGTCTGGGTAATGAGCAGTTCTTC. Translation gives CASSPWRGGLGNEQFF.

The rearrangement joins TRBV5-1 to TRBJ2-1, with D possibly TRBD2 on 6 matching bases. Germline V gene lookup returns CDR1 SGHRS and CDR2 YFSETQ. The CDR3 totals 15 residues. V was cut by 2 bases and J by 4 bases, with 13 bases left in between. The CDR3 is CASSLVGGDYNEQFF. CDR3 in DNA: TGCGCCAGCAGCTTAGTCGGGGGTGATTACAATGAGCAGTTCTTC.

The rearrangement uses TRBV10-2 and TRBJ1-2, with unresolved D. The CDR3 has 11 amino acids. V was clipped by 5 bases and J by 0 bases, with 1 base between them. CDR1 WSHSY and CDR2 SAAADI come from the germline V gene. The CDR3 loop reads CASSPNYGYTF. The CDR3 nucleotides are TGCGCCAGCAGTCCTAACTATGGCTACACCTTC.

The CDR3 region is CASSEQGAEETQYF. In nucleotides, the CDR3 is TGCGCCAGCAGTGAGCAGGGGGCCGAGGAGACCCAGTACTTC. The chain links TRBV10-1 to TRBJ2-5, with 8 positions matching TRBD1. Trimming removed 2 bases from V and 5 bases from J; junction bases left unmatched: 4. The CDR3 has 14 residues. Germline loops: CDR1 WNHNN, CDR2 SYGVQD (reference sequence).

The V and J genes are TRBV4-2 and TRBJ1-1; D not resolved. The CDR3 is 15 residues long. Germline lookup yields CDR1 LGHNA and CDR2 YNFKEQ. V was trimmed by 4 bases and J by 4 bases, leaving 16 bases between them. The CDR3 here is CASSPENRWSTEAFF. The CDR3 DNA sequence: TGTGCCAGCAGCCCTGAAAACCGTTGGAGCACTGAAGCTTTCTTT.

The J gene is TRBJ1-1, the V gene TRBV5-4, with TRBD1 identical over 7 bases. Germline CDR1 SGHNT, CDR2 YYREEE (reference sequence). This CDR3 region has 12 residues. V lost 5 bases, J lost 5 bases, and 3 bases stayed unmatched. In DNA form, the CDR3 reads TGTGCCAGCAGTTACAGGGGTACTGAAGCTTTCTTT. It is translated as CASSYRGTEAFF.

The chain recombines TRBV15 with TRBJ2-1, with unresolved D. V lost 1 base, J lost 6 bases, and 7 bases lay in between. Germline-derived CDR1 and CDR2 are LNHNV and YYDKDF (reference sequence). This CDR3 is 13 amino acids long. The CDR3 coding sequence is TGTGCCACCAGCAGAGCAGACCGCAATGAGCAGTTCTTC. Protein product: CATSRADRNEQFF.

The chain is built from TRBV11-2 and TRBJ2-5; D is unclear. Germline V gene sequence: CDR1 SGHAT, CDR2 FQNNGV. V lost 0 bases and J 4 bases, leaving 3 bases between the germline ends. This CDR3 contains 12 residues. CDR3 nucleotide sequence: TGTGCCAGCAGCTTAGACGGAGAGACCCAGTACTTC. It encodes CASSLDGETQYF.

The chain combines TRBV9 with TRBJ1-1; no firm D call. V lost 5 bases to trimming and J lost 1 base, with 12 bases between them. Germline V CDR1 and CDR2: SGDLS, YYNGEE. The CDR3 contains 14 residues. The CDR3 DNA is TGTGCCAGCAGTCCCTTAGTTTGGAACACTGAAGCTTTCTTT. Its translation is CASSPLVWNTEAFF.

The chain joins TRBV15 to TRBJ2-5; 7 bases align to TRBD1. Trimming removed 4 bases from V and 7 bases from J; junction bases left unmatched: 15. Germline CDR1 and CDR2: LNHNV and YYDKDF (reference sequence). The CDR3 has 16 residues. The CDR3 sequence is CATSIDMTGFIVTQYF. The CDR3 bases are TGTGCCACCAGCATCGACATGACAGGGTTCATCGTGACCCAGTACTTC.

This chain joins TRBV4-2 and TRBJ2-5; D may be TRBD2 (5 bases). This CDR3 region has 13 residues. Trimming removed 1 base from V and 5 bases from J, with 8 bases in between. The germline V gene encodes CDR1 LGHNA and CDR2 YNFKEQ. CDR3 sequence: CASSQGLAETQYF. DNA for the CDR3: TGTGCCAGCAGCCAAGGGCTAGCCGAGACCCAGTACTTC.

This chain uses TRBV27 with TRBJ2-7, with TRBD2 identical over 11 bases. Per germline, CDR1 MNHEY and CDR2 SMNVEV (reference sequence). Trimming cost V 2 bases and J 5 bases; bases outside gene matches: 11. The CDR3 loop spans 17 amino acids. The CDR3 DNA is TGTGCCAGCAGTTTACGCAGCCCGACTAGCGGGACGGACGAGCAGTACTTC. Protein: CASSLRSPTSGTDEQYF.

This chain links TRBV4-1 with TRBJ2-1, with D tentatively TRBD1 (6 bases). The CDR3 is made up of 16 amino acids. The germline gives CDR1 MGHRA, CDR2 YSYEKL. V gave up 2 bases and J gave up 1 base, with 12 bases separating them. CDR3 protein: CASSQRDRLSYNEQFF. As DNA, the CDR3 is TGCGCCAGCAGCCAAAGAGACAGGTTATCCTACAATGAGCAGTTCTTC.

As to this clone: At one boundary the junction diverges from the germline segment, which might be a read error. The chain combines TRBV7-7 with TRBJ2-7, with TRBD2 matching over 11 bases. CDR3 length: 15 amino acids. Germline CDR1 SSHAT, CDR2 FNYEAQ (reference sequence). CDR3 DNA: TGTGCTAGCAGCATCGGGACTAGCGGTGAATACGAGCAGTACTTC. Its translation: CASSIGTSGEYEQYF.

This clone has a handful of counts. This sequence joins TRBV6-1 and TRBJ1-1, with a possible D match to TRBD1 (5 bases). The CDR3 has 14 residues. Germline CDR1 is MNHNS and CDR2 is SASEGT. Trimming took off 2 bases at V and 5 bases at J, with 12 bases between the two ends. CDR3 sequence reads: CASSEMPGYTEAFF. CDR3 in DNA: TGTGCCAGCAGTGAAATGCCAGGGTATACTGAAGCTTTCTTT.

The rearrangement links TRBV5-1 to TRBJ1-3; the D gene is possibly TRBD1 (5 bases). The CDR3 totals 15 residues. Deletions cut 0 bases from V and 2 bases from J, with 9 bases between. Germline CDR1 and CDR2: SGHRS and YFSETQ. CDR3 coding DNA: TGCGCCAGCAGCTTGGTAGAAGGGGCTGGAAACACCATATATTTT. Translated: CASSLVEGAGNTIYF.

This chain uses TRBV13 with TRBJ1-6; D not resolved. CDR1 and CDR2 from the germline V gene are PRHDT and FYEKMQ (reference sequence). The CDR3 sequence is 13 residues long. The ends were cut back, 4 bases at V and 9 bases at J, with 10 bases in the middle. CDR3 coding DNA: TGTGCCAGCAGCTCAACTGGGGTTTCACCCCTCCACTTT. Translated: CASSSTGVSPLHF.

The genes are TRBV11-2 and TRBJ2-7; 9 bases line up with TRBD1. V shed 4 bases and J 2 bases; nucleotides not matched to a gene: 6. Germline assignment: CDR1 SGHAT and CDR2 FQNNGV. The CDR3 spans 15 residues. This CDR3 reads CASSSRDRAPYEQYF. In DNA, the CDR3 is TGTGCCAGCAGCTCAAGGGACAGGGCACCCTACGAGCAGTACTTC.

This sequence joins TRBV7-9 and TRBJ1-2; TRBD1 is a possible D gene (6 bases). The CDR3 covers 15 residues. Trimming took off 6 bases at V and 1 base at J, with 15 bases between the two ends. Germline V gives CDR1 SEHNR, CDR2 FQNEAQ (reference sequence). This CDR3 is CASSSQGINNYGYTF. The CDR3 DNA sequence: TGTGCCAGCAGTTCACAGGGAATAAATAACTATGGCTACACCTTC.

V gene TRBV21-1 combines with J gene TRBJ1-5. TRBV21-1 is described as a pseudogene. The CDR3 is 17 amino acids. The CDR3 DNA is TGTGCCAGCAAGAAAAGGAGGGACGAAGGTGGGGATCAGCCCCAGCATTTT. Amino acids: CASKKRRDEGGDQPQHF.

V gene TRBV2 combines with J gene TRBJ2-7, with D hard to call. CDR3 length: 11 residues. CDR1 is SNHLY and CDR2 is FYNNEI in the germline V gene. The V end was cut by 6 bases, the J end by 0 bases, with 3 bases between. The CDR3 spells CASRLSYEQYF. Written as DNA, the CDR3 is TGTGCCAGCAGACTCTCCTACGAGCAGTACTTC. The full variable domain, with the rest looked up from reference TRBV2 and TRBJ2-7, is EPEVTQTPSHQVTQMGQEVILRCVPISNHLYFYWYRQILGQKVEFLVSFYNNEISEKSEIFDDQFSVERPDGSNFTLKIRSTKLEDSAMYFCASRLSYEQYFGPGTRLTVT.

The V gene is TRBV7-9, the J gene TRBJ2-7; D is unclear. The CDR3 contains 12 residues. The V gene lost 3 bases and the J gene lost 3 bases, with 6 bases spanning the gap. Germline-derived CDR1 and CDR2 are SEHNR and FQNEAQ (reference sequence). The CDR3 nucleotides read TGTGCCAGCAGCTTTAACAGCTACGAGCAGTACTTC. Its translation is CASSFNSYEQYF.

The V gene is TRBV27, the J gene TRBJ1-4; no clear D. The CDR3 spans 14 residues. From germline, CDR1 is MNHEY and CDR2 SMNVEV (reference sequence). Deletions cut 5 bases from V and 1 base from J, with 8 bases between. CDR3 DNA: TGTGCCAGCAGTATGACGGGAACTAATGAAAAACTGTTTTTT. Protein sequence: CASSMTGTNEKLFF.

The rearrangement joins TRBV2 to TRBJ2-5; TRBD2 matches 8 bases. There are 16 residues in the CDR3. J gave up 5 bases and V 4 bases, and 12 bases lay outside the gene matches. Germline V lookup: CDR1 SNHLY, CDR2 FYNNEI. CDR3 region: CASSVVSGIEGETQYF. CDR3 in DNA: TGTGCCAGCAGTGTTGTTAGCGGGATCGAGGGGGAGACCCAGTACTTC.

V usage is TRBV9 and J usage is TRBJ1-2; D uncertain. Trimming removed 7 bases from V and 0 bases from J, with 10 bases in between. The CDR3 length is 13 residues. CDR1 and CDR2 from the germline V gene are SGDLS and YYNGEE. The CDR3, as DNA: TGTGCCAGCGTAAGCGTGCCTAACTATGGCTACACCTTC. Translating gives CASVSVPNYGYTF.

The rearrangement uses TRBV5-8 and TRBJ2-7; no reliable D call. The CDR3 is 14 amino acids. Germline lookup yields CDR1 SGHTS and CDR2 YDEGEE. Trimming took off 3 bases at V and 2 bases at J, with 12 bases between the two ends. This CDR3 reads CASSYQVNTYEQYF. The CDR3 DNA follows: TGTGCCAGCAGCTATCAAGTGAATACCTACGAGCAGTACTTC.

The CDR3 DNA reads TGTGCCAGCAGCTTAGTGCCTACAGGAAGAGGGAATGAAAAACTGTTTTTT. This codes for CASSLVPTGRGNEKLFF. The V and J genes are TRBV11-2 and TRBJ1-4; D might be TRBD1 (5 bases). CDR3 size: 17 residues. V gave up 1 base and J gave up 5 bases, with 17 bases separating them. The V gene's germline CDR1 is SGHAT and CDR2 FQNNGV.

The rearrangement joins TRBV2 to TRBJ1-5, with D perhaps matching TRBD1 (5 bases). Germline V gene sequence: CDR1 SNHLY, CDR2 FYNNEI. V was clipped by 5 bases and J by 0 bases, with 11 bases between them. CDR3 size: 15 residues. The CDR3 DNA reads as TGTGCCAGCAGTCTGACAGATTATAGCAATCAGCCCCAGCATTTT. Protein product: CASSLTDYSNQPQHF.

This clone showed up just once. The rearrangement links TRBV19 to TRBJ2-3; D possibly corresponds to TRBD1 (5 bases). Trimming removed 3 bases from V and 5 bases from J, with 15 bases in between. CDR3 length: 15 residues. CDR1 and CDR2 (germline): LNHDA, SQIVND (reference sequence). CDR3 amino acids: CASSIGRASVDTQYF. CDR3 DNA sequence: TGTGCCAGTAGTATCGGCAGGGCTAGTGTAGATACGCAGTATTTT.